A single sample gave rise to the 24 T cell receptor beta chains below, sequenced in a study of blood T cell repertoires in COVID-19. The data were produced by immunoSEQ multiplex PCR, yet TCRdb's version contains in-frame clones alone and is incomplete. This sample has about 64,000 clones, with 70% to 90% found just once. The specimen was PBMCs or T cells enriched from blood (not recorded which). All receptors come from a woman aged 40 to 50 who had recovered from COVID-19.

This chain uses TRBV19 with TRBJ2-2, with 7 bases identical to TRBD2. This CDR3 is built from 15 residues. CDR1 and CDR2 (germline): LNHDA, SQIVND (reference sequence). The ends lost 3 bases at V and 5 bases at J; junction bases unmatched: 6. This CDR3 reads CASSIETGRTGELFF. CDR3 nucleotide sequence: TGTGCCAGTAGTATTGAGACCGGGAGGACCGGGGAGCTGTTTTTT.

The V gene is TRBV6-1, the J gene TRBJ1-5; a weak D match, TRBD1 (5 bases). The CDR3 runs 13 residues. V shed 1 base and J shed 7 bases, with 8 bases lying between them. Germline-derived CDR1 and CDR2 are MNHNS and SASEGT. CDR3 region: CASSEGQGQPQHF. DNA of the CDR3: TGTGCCAGCAGTGAAGGTCAGGGCCAGCCCCAGCATTTT.

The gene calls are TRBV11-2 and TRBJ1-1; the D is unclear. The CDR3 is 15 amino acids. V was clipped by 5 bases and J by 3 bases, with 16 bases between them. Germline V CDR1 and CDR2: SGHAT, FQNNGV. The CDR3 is CASSPPLGSHTEAFF. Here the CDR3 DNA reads TGTGCCAGCAGCCCGCCCTTGGGGAGTCACACTGAAGCTTTCTTT.

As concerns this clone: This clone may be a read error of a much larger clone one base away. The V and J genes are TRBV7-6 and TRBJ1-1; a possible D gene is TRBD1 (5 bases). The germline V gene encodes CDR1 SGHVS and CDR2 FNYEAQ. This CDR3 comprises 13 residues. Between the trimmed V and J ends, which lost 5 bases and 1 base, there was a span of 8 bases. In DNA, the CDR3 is TGTGCCAGCAGCCCGGGGGGGAACACTGAAGCTTTCTTT. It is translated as CASSPGGNTEAFF. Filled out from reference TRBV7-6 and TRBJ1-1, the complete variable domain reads GAGVSQSPRYKVTKRGQDVALRCDPISGHVSLYWYRQALGQGPEFLTYFNYEAQQDKSGLPNDRFSAERPEGSISTLTIQRTEQRDSAMYRCASSPGGNTEAFFGQGTRLTVV.

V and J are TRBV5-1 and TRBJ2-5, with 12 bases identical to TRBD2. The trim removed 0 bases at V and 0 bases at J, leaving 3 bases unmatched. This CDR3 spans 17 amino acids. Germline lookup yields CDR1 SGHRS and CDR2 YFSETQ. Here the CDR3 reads CASSLASGGAYQETQYF. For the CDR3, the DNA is TGCGCCAGCAGCTTGGCTAGCGGGGGGGCGTACCAAGAGACCCAGTACTTC. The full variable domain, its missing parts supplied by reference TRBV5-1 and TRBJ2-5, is KAGVTQTPRYLIKTRGQQVTLSCSPISGHRSVSWYQQTPGQGLQFLFEYFSETQRNKGNFPGRFSGRQFSNSRSEMNVSTLELGDSALYLCASSLASGGAYQETQYFGPGTRLLVL.

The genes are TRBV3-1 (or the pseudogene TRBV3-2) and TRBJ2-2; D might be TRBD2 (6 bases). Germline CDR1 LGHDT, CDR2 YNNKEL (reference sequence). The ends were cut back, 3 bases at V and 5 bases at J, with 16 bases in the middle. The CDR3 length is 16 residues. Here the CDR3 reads CASSQGTFGLTGELFF. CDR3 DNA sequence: TGTGCCAGCAGCCAGGGGACTTTTGGACTAACCGGGGAGCTGTTTTTT.

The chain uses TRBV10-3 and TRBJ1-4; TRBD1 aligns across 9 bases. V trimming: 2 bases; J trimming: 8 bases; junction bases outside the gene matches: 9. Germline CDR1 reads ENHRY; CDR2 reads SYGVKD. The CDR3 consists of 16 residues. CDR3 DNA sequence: TGTGCCATCAGTGAGACACCGGACAGGGGAAGAGAAAAACTGTTTTTT. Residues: CAISETPDRGREKLFF.

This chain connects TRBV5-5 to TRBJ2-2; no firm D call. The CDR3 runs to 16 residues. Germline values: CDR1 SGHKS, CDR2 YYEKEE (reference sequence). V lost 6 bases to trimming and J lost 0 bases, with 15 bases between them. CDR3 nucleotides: TGTGCCAGCAAAACGGTGGCGGCCCCGAACACCGGGGAGCTGTTTTTT. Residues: CASKTVAAPNTGELFF.

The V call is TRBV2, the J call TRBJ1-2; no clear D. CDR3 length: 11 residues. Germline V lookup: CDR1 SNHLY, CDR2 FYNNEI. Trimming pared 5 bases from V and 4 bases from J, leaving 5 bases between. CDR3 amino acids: CASSPLYGYTF. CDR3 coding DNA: TGTGCCAGCAGTCCTCTCTATGGCTACACCTTC.

CDR3 DNA: TGTGCCAGCAGCTTGACGGACCTTGGGACAGGGGGGTACGAGCAGTACTTC. As protein: CASSLTDLGTGGYEQYF. V is TRBV5-8 and J is TRBJ2-7; 11 positions agree with TRBD1. J was trimmed by 4 bases and V by 1 base; bases with no gene match: 10. The CDR3 has 17 amino acids. The germline CDR1 and CDR2 sequences are SGHTS and YDEGEE.

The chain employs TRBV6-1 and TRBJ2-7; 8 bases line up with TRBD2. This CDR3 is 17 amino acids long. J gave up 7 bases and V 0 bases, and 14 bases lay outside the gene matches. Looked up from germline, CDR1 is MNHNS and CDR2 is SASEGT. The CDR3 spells CASSEALPTSARNEQYF. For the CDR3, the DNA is TGTGCCAGCAGTGAAGCGTTACCGACTAGCGCACGGAATGAGCAGTACTTC.

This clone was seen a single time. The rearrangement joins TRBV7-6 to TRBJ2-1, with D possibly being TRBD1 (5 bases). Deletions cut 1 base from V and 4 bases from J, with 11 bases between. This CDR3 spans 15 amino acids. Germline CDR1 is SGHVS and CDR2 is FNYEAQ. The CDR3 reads CASSLEPQGYNEQFF. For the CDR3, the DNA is TGTGCCAGCAGCTTAGAACCCCAGGGTTACAATGAGCAGTTCTTC. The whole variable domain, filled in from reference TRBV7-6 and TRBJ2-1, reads GAGVSQSPRYKVTKRGQDVALRCDPISGHVSLYWYRQALGQGPEFLTYFNYEAQQDKSGLPNDRFSAERPEGSISTLTIQRTEQRDSAMYRCASSLEPQGYNEQFFGPGTRLTVL.

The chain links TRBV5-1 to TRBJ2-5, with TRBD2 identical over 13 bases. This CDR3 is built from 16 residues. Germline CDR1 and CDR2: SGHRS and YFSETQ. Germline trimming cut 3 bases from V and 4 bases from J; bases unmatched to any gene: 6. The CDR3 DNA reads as TGCGCCAGCAGCTCGACTAGCGGGGGGCAGGGAGAGACCCAGTACTTC. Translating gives CASSSTSGGQGETQYF.

CDR3: CASSSWGDSRTDTQYF. DNA of the CDR3: TGTGCCAGCAGCTCATGGGGGGATTCCCGCACAGATACGCAGTATTTT. This chain uses TRBV11-2 with TRBJ2-3; D might be TRBD2 (6 bases). V was clipped by 4 bases and J by 1 base, with 15 bases between them. The germline gives CDR1 SGHAT, CDR2 FQNNGV. The CDR3 is 16 amino acids. Supplemented by reference TRBV11-2 and TRBJ2-3, the full variable domain reads EAGVAQSPRYKIIEKRQSVAFWCNPISGHATLYWYQQILGQGPKLLIQFQNNGVVDDSQLPKDRFSAERLKGVDSTLKIQPAKLEDSAVYLCASSSWGDSRTDTQYFGPGTRLTVL.

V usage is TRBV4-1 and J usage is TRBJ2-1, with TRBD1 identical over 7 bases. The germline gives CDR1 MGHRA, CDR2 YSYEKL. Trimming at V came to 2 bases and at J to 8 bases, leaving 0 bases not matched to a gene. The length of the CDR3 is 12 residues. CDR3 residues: CASSQTGDEQFF. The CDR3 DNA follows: TGCGCCAGCAGCCAAACAGGGGATGAGCAGTTCTTC.

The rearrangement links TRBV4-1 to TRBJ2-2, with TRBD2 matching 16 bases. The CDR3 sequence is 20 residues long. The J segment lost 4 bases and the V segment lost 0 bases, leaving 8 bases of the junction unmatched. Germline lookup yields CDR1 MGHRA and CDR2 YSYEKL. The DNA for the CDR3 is TGCGCCAGCAGCCAAGATCCGGGACTAGCGGGGGGGCCGGGCACCGGGGAGCTGTTTTTT. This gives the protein CASSQDPGLAGGPGTGELFF.

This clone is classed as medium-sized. The CDR3 region is CASSLGLDQFF. The CDR3 nucleotides are TGTGCCAGTAGTCTCGGACTAGATCAGTTCTTC. The genes are TRBV19 and TRBJ2-1; 7 bases match TRBD2. The germline CDR1 and CDR2 sequences are LNHDA and SQIVND (reference sequence). The CDR3 runs to 11 residues. J lost 13 bases, V lost 5 bases, and 5 bases had no gene match.

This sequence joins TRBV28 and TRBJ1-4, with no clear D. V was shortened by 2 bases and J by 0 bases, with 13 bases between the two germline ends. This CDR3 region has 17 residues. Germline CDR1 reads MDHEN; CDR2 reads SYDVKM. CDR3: CASSLEEAVATNEKLFF. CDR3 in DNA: TGTGCCAGCAGTTTAGAGGAAGCGGTTGCAACTAATGAAAAACTGTTTTTT.

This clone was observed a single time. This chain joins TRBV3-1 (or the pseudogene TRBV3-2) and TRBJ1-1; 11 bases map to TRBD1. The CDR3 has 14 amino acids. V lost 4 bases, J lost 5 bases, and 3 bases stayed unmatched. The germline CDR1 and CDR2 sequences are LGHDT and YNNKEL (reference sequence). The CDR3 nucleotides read TGTGCCAGCAGCCGCGGGACAGGGGGGACTGAAGCTTTCTTT. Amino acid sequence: CASSRGTGGTEAFF.

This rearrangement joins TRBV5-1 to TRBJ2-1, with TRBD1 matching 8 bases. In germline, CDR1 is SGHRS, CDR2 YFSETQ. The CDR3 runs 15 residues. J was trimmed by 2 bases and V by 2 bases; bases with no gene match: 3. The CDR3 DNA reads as TGCGCCAGCAGCTTAATGGGACAGGCCTACAATGAGCAGTTCTTC. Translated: CASSLMGQAYNEQFF.

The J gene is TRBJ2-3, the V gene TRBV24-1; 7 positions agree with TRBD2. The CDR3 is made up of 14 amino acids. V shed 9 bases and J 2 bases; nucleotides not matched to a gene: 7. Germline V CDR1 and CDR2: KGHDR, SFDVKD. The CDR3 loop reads CATQTGDYTDTQYF. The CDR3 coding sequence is TGTGCCACCCAAACCGGGGACTACACAGATACGCAGTATTTT.

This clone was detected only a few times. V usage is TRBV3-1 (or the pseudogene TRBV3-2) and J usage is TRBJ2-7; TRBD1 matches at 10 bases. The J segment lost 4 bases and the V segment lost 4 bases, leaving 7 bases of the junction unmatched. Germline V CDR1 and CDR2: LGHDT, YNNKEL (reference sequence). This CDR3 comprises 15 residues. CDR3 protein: CASSLSWTGGYEQYF. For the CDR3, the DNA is TGTGCCAGCAGCCTTAGTTGGACAGGGGGTTACGAGCAGTACTTC.

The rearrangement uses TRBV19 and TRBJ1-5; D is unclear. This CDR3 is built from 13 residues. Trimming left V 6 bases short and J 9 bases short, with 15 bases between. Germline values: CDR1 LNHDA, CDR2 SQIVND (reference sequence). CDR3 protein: CASSPGRERPQHF. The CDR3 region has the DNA TGTGCCAGTAGCCCGGGAAGAGAGCGGCCCCAGCATTTT.

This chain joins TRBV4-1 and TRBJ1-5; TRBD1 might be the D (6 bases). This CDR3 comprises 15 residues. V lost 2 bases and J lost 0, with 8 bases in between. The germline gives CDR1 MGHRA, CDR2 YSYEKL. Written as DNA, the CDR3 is TGCGCCAGCAGCCAAACGGACAGTAGCAATCAGCCCCAGCATTTT. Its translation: CASSQTDSSNQPQHF.